This TCR beta chain was recovered during a study of T cell changes during pregnancy in multiple sclerosis. The V gene end was trimmed by 5 bases and the J gene end by 8 bases; junction bases not matched to a gene: 15. Germline V gene lookup returns CDR1 SGHTA and CDR2 FQGNSA. This CDR3 has 16 residues. The protocol was immunoSEQ multiplex PCR, while the TCRdb copy is restricted to in-frame clones and leaves out a portion. The repertoire consists of around 40,000 clones, with roughly nine tenths occurring once and the leading ten covering under 0.55%. This clonotype originated in a female donor in good health, enrolled as a control in a pregnancy study. The chain couples TRBV7-2 to TRBJ1-2; 9 bases match TRBD1. Sequenced here: CD4+ T cells from peripheral blood mononuclear cells, sampled in the first trimester of pregnancy. The CDR3 is CASSTRGGQGGGGYTF. CDR3 bases: TGTGCCAGCAGCACCAGAGGGGGACAGGGAGGAGGGGGCTACACCTTC.